Sequencing of this TCR beta chain was carried out in a study of cytomegalovirus exposure and HLA in healthy donors. Study-level background: Out of roughly 170 million T cells, an earlier analysis found about 120 million unique TCR beta sequences in total. Study-wide results and limits: Later genetic work tied a missense DCLRE1C variant to beta-chain V and J trimming.

Turning to this clone: No antigen is known for it.

The primer mix had 60 Vbeta and 13 Jbeta primers. Assay: immunoSEQ multiplex PCR; the TCRdb copy retains only in-frame clones and omits some. The table has more than 150,000 clones, over 75% seen once. The CDR3 is 17 residues long. With 6 bases clipped from V and 5 bases from J, the junction kept 10 bases outside the gene matches. Germline V lookup: CDR1 SGHAT, CDR2 FQNNGV. This receptor was taken from a girl in the first two years of life in good health and CMV-seronegative. The chain combines TRBV11-2 with TRBJ2-1; 13 nucleotides line up with TRBD2. The sequencing input was PBMCs. The chain's CDR3 is CASRKTSGGEKDNEQFF. Here the CDR3 DNA reads TGTGCCAGCAGAAAAACTAGCGGGGGGGAAAAAGACAATGAGCAGTTCTTC.